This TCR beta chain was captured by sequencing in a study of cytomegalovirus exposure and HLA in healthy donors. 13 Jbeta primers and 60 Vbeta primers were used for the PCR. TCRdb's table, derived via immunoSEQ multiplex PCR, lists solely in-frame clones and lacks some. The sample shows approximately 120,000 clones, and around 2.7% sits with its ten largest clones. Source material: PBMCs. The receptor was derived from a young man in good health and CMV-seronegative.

Here the CDR3 reads CASSSWGSGRRKARNEQFF. In nucleotides, the CDR3 is TGTGCCAGCAGCTCGTGGGGAAGTGGGAGGAGGAAAGCACGCAATGAGCAGTTCTTC. V is TRBV7-9 and J is TRBJ2-1; tentative D call: TRBD2 (6 bases). The CDR3 consists of 19 residues. V was pared by 4 bases and J by 6 bases, with 28 bases between. Germline-derived CDR1 and CDR2 are SEHNR and FQNEAQ (reference sequence).